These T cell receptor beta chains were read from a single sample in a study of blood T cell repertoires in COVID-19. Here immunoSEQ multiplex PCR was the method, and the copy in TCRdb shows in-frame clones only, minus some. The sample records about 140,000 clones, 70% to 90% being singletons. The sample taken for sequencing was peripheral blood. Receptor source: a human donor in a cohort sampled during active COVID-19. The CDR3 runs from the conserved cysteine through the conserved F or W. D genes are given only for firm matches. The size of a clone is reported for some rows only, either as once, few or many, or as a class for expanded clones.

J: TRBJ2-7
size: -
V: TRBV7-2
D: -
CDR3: CASSLLNYEQYF
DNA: TGTGCCAGCAGCTTACTAAACTACGAGCAGTACTTC

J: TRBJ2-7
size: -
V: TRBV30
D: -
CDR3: CACSRGGEQYF
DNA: TGTGCCTGCTCCAGGGGTGGCGAGCAGTACTTC

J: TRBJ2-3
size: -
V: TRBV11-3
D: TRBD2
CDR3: CASSAPTSGGVGDTQYF
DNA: TGTGCCAGCAGCGCCCCGACTAGCGGGGGTGTCGGAGATACGCAGTATTTT

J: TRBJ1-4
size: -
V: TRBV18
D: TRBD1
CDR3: CASSRPGQGTNEKLFF
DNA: TGTGCCAGCTCGCGACCGGGACAGGGGACTAATGAAAAACTGTTTTTT

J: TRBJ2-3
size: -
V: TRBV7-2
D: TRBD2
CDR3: CASSLGTSGVGYTDTQYF
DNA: TGTGCCAGCAGCTTAGGAACTAGCGGGGTGGGATACACAGATACGCAGTATTTT

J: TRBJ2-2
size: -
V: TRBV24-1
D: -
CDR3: CATSERPNTGELFF
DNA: TGTGCCACCAGTGAGAGGCCAAACACCGGGGAGCTGTTTTTT

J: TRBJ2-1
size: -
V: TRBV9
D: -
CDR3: CASSVRAASSYNEQFF
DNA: TGTGCCAGCAGCGTGAGAGCTGCAAGCTCCTACAATGAGCAGTTCTTC

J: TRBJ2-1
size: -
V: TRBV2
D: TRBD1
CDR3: CASHETGGNEQFF
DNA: TGTGCCAGTCACGAGACAGGGGGCAATGAGCAGTTCTTC

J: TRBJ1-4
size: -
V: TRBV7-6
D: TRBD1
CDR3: CASRSGGTGGEKLFF
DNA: TGTGCCAGCAGATCAGGGGGGACAGGGGGTGAAAAACTGTTTTTT

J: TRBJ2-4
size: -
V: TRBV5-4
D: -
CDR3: CASSPRSWYIQYF
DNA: TGTGCCAGCAGCCCAAGAAGCTGGTACATTCAGTACTTC

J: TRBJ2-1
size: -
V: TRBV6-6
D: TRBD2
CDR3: CASSPRTSGNNEQFF
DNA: TGTGCCAGCAGTCCGCGGACTAGCGGGAACAATGAGCAGTTCTTC

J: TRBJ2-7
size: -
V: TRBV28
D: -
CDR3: CAVGGGQGVVYF
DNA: TGTGCCGTTGGCGGGGGCCAGGGAGTGGTGTACTTC

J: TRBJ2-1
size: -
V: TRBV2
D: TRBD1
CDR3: CAGHLGDSLYNEQFF
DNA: TGTGCCGGCCACCTGGGGGACAGTCTCTACAATGAGCAGTTCTTC

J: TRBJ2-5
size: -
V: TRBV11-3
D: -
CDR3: CASSLGRETQYF
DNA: TGTGCCAGCAGCTTAGGTCGGGAGACCCAGTACTTC

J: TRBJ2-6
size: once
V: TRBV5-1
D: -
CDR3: CASTQGTGANVLTF
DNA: TGCGCCAGCACGCAGGGGACCGGGGCCAACGTCCTGACTTTC

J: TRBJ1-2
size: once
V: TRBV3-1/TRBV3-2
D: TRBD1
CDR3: CASNPTGSNYGYTF
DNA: TGTGCCAGCAACCCGACAGGGTCGAACTATGGCTACACCTTC

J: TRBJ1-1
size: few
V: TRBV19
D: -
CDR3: CASSTRGGTEAFF
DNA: TGTGCCAGTAGTACTAGGGGAGGGACTGAAGCTTTCTTT

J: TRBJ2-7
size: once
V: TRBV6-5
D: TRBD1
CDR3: CASTVGQGAPYEQYF
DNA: TGTGCCAGCACCGTCGGACAGGGAGCCCCCTACGAGCAGTACTTC

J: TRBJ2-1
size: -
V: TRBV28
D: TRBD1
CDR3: CASRAGGSYNEQFF
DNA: TGTGCCAGCAGGGCAGGGGGCTCCTACAATGAGCAGTTCTTC

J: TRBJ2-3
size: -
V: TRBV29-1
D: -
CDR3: CSVEGGERFLEDTQYF
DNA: TGCAGCGTGGAAGGGGGAGAGCGGTTCCTGGAGGATACGCAGTATTTT

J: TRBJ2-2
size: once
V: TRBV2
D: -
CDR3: CASRASLGELFF
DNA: TGTGCCAGCAGGGCTAGCCTGGGGGAGCTGTTTTTT

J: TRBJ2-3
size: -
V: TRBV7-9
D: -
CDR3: CASSLGGFTDTQYF
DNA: TGTGCCAGCAGCTTGGGCGGGTTCACAGATACGCAGTATTTT

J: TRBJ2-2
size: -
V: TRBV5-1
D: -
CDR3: CASSLERTGELFF
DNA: TGCGCCAGCAGCTTGGAGAGAACCGGGGAGCTGTTTTTT

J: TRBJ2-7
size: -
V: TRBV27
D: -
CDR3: CASSSSSYEQYF
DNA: TGTGCCAGCAGTTCCAGCTCCTACGAGCAGTACTTC

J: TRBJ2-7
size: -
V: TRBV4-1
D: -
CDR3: CASSQDYGVPYEQYF
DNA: TGCGCCAGCAGCCAAGACTACGGGGTACCCTACGAGCAGTACTTC

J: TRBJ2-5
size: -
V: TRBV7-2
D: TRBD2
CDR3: CASSRSGAGETQYF
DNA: TGTGCCAGCAGCCGTAGCGGGGCGGGGGAGACCCAGTACTTC

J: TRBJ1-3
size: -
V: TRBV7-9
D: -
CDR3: CASSYAGTGNTIYF
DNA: TGTGCCAGCAGCTACGCCGGGACAGGAAACACCATATATTTT

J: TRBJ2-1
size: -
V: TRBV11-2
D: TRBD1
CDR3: CASSSTKQGAEQFF
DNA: TGTGCCAGCAGCTCGACGAAACAGGGGGCTGAGCAGTTCTTC